What follows are 2 T cell receptor beta chains derived from one specimen sequenced in a study of T cell clonality in common variable immunodeficiency (dated by TCRdb to 2015 to 2017). Libraries were prepared through the immunoSEQ multiplex PCR assay. As stored in TCRdb, this immuneACCESS dataset retains in-frame rearrangements with V and J assigned. A fraction of the clones does not appear; measured against another copy, unresolved V genes explain less than half of the discrepancy, and the remainder lacks a known reason. The table gives about 64,000 clones for this sample, with none occurring only once. The ten biggest clones cover roughly 1.5% of the sample. The sequencing input was peripheral blood mononuclear cells. These receptors all come from a person between 18 and 69 years old in good health.

This clone was observed at least ten times. CDR3 amino acids: CSVEGQGSTESSNYGYTF. The CDR3 DNA, read in part, is TGCAGCGTTGAAGGACAAGGTTCAACGGAGTCCTCGAACTATGGC. V and J are TRBV29-1 and TRBJ1-2, with D uncertain. The DNA ends 3 residues before the CDR3 does, and the rest of the CDR3 is filled in from the germline J gene. This CDR3 is 18 amino acids long. Per germline, CDR1 SQVTM and CDR2 ANQGSEA. V was shortened by 1 base and J by 2 bases, with 23 bases between the two germline ends.

This clone has a count of ten or more. The sequence runs out 3 residues before the end of the CDR3; the remainder is reconstructed from the germline J gene. The rearrangement uses TRBV5-1 and TRBJ2-2, with 8 positions matching TRBD1. The ends lost 4 bases at V and 6 bases at J; junction bases unmatched: 2. The V gene's germline CDR1 is SGHRS and CDR2 YFSETQ. The CDR3 spans 13 residues. CDR3 residues: CASSKQGAGELFF. CDR3 DNA, as far as it was read: TGCGCCAGCAGCAAACAGGGGGCCGGGGAG.